This passage covers 19 T cell receptor beta chains from one sample sequenced in a study of T cell clonotyping in hematopoietic cell transplantation. Indicated time point: recipient sample about 28 days before transplant, after cytoreduction. Profiling relied on immunoSEQ multiplex PCR, and the TCRdb table lists in-frame clones only, not all of them. The sample consists of more than 40,000 clones, around 84% of them appearing once. The input for sequencing was peripheral blood mononuclear cells, taken before stem cell transplant. Receptors originate from a man aged 55 to 70 with acute myeloid leukemia. Some clones in this sample may be carry-over from other donors' samples.

The rearrangement uses TRBV6-7 and TRBJ1-2; D is uncertain. TRBV6-7 has ORF status, its function being uncertain. This CDR3 has 11 amino acids. V gave up 9 bases and J gave up 6 bases, with 11 bases separating them. DNA of the CDR3: TGTGCCAGGTCCCACGGAGATGGCTACACCTTC. Translation: CARSHGDGYTF.

The rearrangement uses TRBV2 and TRBJ2-1; possibly TRBD2 for D (5 bases). Germline CDR1 SNHLY, CDR2 FYNNEI. The CDR3 is 17 residues long. Trimming removed 7 bases from V and 0 bases from J, with 19 bases in between. The CDR3 sequence: CASKGFGGPSSYNEQFF. The CDR3 nucleotides are TGTGCCAGCAAAGGGTTTGGAGGCCCAAGCTCCTACAATGAGCAGTTCTTC. The variable domain in full, completed from reference TRBV2 and TRBJ2-1, reads EPEVTQTPSHQVTQMGQEVILRCVPISNHLYFYWYRQILGQKVEFLVSFYNNEISEKSEIFDDQFSVERPDGSNFTLKIRSTKLEDSAMYFCASKGFGGPSSYNEQFFGPGTRLTVL.

This clone was counted between two and nine times. CDR3 amino acids: CASSLKGAHGYTF. In DNA, the CDR3 is TGTGCCAGCAGCTTAAAGGGGGCACATGGCTACACCTTC. The rearrangement uses TRBV7-2 and TRBJ1-2; the match to TRBD1 covers 7 bases. With V trimmed by 2 bases and J by 6 bases, 3 bases remained unmatched. The CDR3 length is 13 residues. The germline CDR1 and CDR2 sequences are SGHTA and FQGNSA.

This rearrangement joins TRBV18 to TRBJ2-7; 15 nucleotides agree with TRBD2. V lost 6 bases to trimming and J lost 0 bases; unmatched junction nucleotides: 6. The CDR3 is 17 amino acids. Germline V gene sequence: CDR1 KGHSH, CDR2 LQKENI. The CDR3 nucleotides read TGTGCCAGCTCCCGGACTAGCGGGGGGGGAAGCTCCTACGAGCAGTACTTC. It codes for CASSRTSGGGSSYEQYF. Combining the CDR3 with reference TRBV18 and TRBJ2-7 gives the whole variable domain NAGVMQNPRHLVRRRGQEARLRCSPMKGHSHVYWYRQLPEEGLKFMVYLQKENIIDESGMPKERFSAEFPKEGPSILRIQQVVRGDSAAYFCASSRTSGGGSSYEQYFGPGTRLTVT.

This clone came up a few times. The rearrangement links TRBV11-3 to TRBJ2-7, with D perhaps TRBD1 (6 bases). This CDR3 is built from 14 residues. Per the germline V gene, CDR1 is SGHNT and CDR2 is YENEEA. Trimming pared 5 bases from V and 0 bases from J, leaving 11 bases between. The CDR3 nucleotides read TGTGCCAGCAGCGCACGGACAGACTCCTACGAGCAGTACTTC. It specifies CASSARTDSYEQYF.

CDR3 residues: CASTRLTNTEAFF. Here the CDR3 DNA reads TGTGCCAGTACCCGACTGACGAACACTGAAGCTTTCTTT. The V and J genes are TRBV19 and TRBJ1-1, with D hard to call. The V end lost 7 bases, the J end lost 1 base, and 10 bases lay between the germline ends. The CDR3 is made up of 13 amino acids. Germline V gene sequence: CDR1 LNHDA, CDR2 SQIVND (reference sequence).

The V gene is TRBV25-1, the J gene TRBJ2-7, with TRBD2 matching over 9 bases. The CDR3 is made up of 15 amino acids. Germline V gene sequence: CDR1 MGHDK, CDR2 SYGVNS. Trimming cost V 2 bases and J 2 bases; bases outside gene matches: 4. The CDR3 coding sequence is TGTGCCAGCAGTGAACCGGCTAGCGGGACCTACGAGCAGTACTTC. It is translated as CASSEPASGTYEQYF.

The chain joins TRBV5-1 to TRBJ2-3; D is ambiguous. Germline V gene data show CDR1 as SGHRS and CDR2 as YFSETQ. The CDR3 length is 12 residues. The ends were cut back, 2 bases at V and 3 bases at J, with 4 bases in the middle. The CDR3 sequence is CASSFGTDTQYF. For the CDR3, the DNA is TGCGCCAGCAGCTTCGGGACAGATACGCAGTATTTT. The full variable domain, completed using reference TRBV5-1 and TRBJ2-3, is KAGVTQTPRYLIKTRGQQVTLSCSPISGHRSVSWYQQTPGQGLQFLFEYFSETQRNKGNFPGRFSGRQFSNSRSEMNVSTLELGDSALYLCASSFGTDTQYFGPGTRLTVL.

The V gene is TRBV7-2, the J gene TRBJ1-1, with TRBD1 identical over 9 bases. Germline loops: CDR1 SGHTA, CDR2 FQGNSA. The length of the CDR3 is 16 residues. J gave up 0 bases and V 0 bases, and 2 bases lay outside the gene matches. The CDR3 DNA sequence: TGTGCCAGCAGCTTAGCCGGGACAGGGTTGAACACTGAAGCTTTCTTT. Protein: CASSLAGTGLNTEAFF.

The genes are TRBV5-1 and TRBJ2-7; D unresolved. The ends were cut back, 9 bases at V and 4 bases at J, with 14 bases in the middle. The CDR3 covers 12 residues. Germline CDR1 reads SGHRS; CDR2 reads YFSETQ. CDR3 in amino acids: CATQTNSYEQYF. CDR3 nucleotide sequence: TGCGCCACTCAAACCAATTCGTACGAGCAGTACTTC.

The chain carries TRBV11-3 and TRBJ1-2; TRBD1 agrees at 9 bases. CDR1 and CDR2 (germline): SGHNT, YENEEA. The CDR3 loop spans 14 amino acids. V was pared by 5 bases and J by 7 bases, with 8 bases of the junction left unmatched. CDR3 residues: CASSQTGGTGGYTF. The CDR3, as DNA: TGTGCCAGCAGCCAAACAGGGGGCACGGGTGGCTACACCTTC.

This clone was recorded a few times. The chain links TRBV7-9 to TRBJ1-5; possibly TRBD1 for D (6 bases). V lost 2 bases and J lost 4, with 15 bases in between. This CDR3 contains 16 residues. Germline CDR1 is SEHNR and CDR2 is FQNEAQ (reference sequence). CDR3 in amino acids: CASSLLSGQINQPQHF. For the CDR3, the DNA is TGTGCCAGCAGCTTATTGTCCGGACAGATAAATCAGCCCCAGCATTTT.

The rearrangement uses TRBV6-1 and TRBJ2-3; 11 bases are shared with TRBD2. J lost 2 bases, V lost 6 bases, and 4 bases had no gene match. The germline gives CDR1 MNHNS, CDR2 SASEGT. This CDR3 has 15 amino acids. This chain's CDR3 is CASRASGGSTDTQYF. CDR3 nucleotide sequence: TGTGCCAGCAGGGCTAGCGGGGGGTCCACAGATACGCAGTATTTT.

The chain links TRBV6-6 to TRBJ1-2, with D unclear. The CDR3 runs to 13 residues. V lost 2 bases, J lost 7 bases, and 11 bases lay in between. In germline, CDR1 is MNHNY, CDR2 SVGAGI (reference sequence). In DNA form, the CDR3 reads TGTGCCAGCAGTTACAGGACGGCAGCTGGCTACACCTTC. Its translation is CASSYRTAAGYTF.

The rearrangement joins TRBV5-1 to TRBJ2-2, with 8 bases lining up with TRBD1. The ends lost 4 bases at V and 0 bases at J; junction bases unmatched: 2. CDR1 and CDR2 (germline): SGHRS, YFSETQ. The CDR3 runs to 15 residues. CDR3 loop: CASSEGQANTGELFF. CDR3 in DNA: TGCGCCAGCAGCGAGGGACAGGCGAACACCGGGGAGCTGTTTTTT.

V is TRBV2 and J is TRBJ1-6; weak D call: TRBD1 (5 bases). Trimming pared 2 bases from V and 5 bases from J, leaving 10 bases between. The germline V gene has CDR1 SNHLY and CDR2 FYNNEI. The CDR3 has 15 amino acids. The CDR3 bases are TGTGCCAGCAGTGAAATGGGACCAAATAATTCACCCCTCCACTTT. This encodes CASSEMGPNNSPLHF.

This rearrangement joins TRBV23-1 to TRBJ2-5, with unresolved D. TRBV23-1 is labeled an ORF, and its function is uncertain. There are 14 residues in the CDR3. Trimming took 4 bases from V and 0 from J, leaving 9 bases between them. This CDR3 reads CASSRVRYQETQYF. The DNA of the CDR3 is TGCGCCAGCAGTCGTGTCAGGTACCAAGAGACCCAGTACTTC.

CDR3 DNA sequence: TGTGCCAGCAGTTCCACCGGGACAGGGGGTTATGGCTACACCTTC. Protein product: CASSSTGTGGYGYTF. The chain employs TRBV27 and TRBJ1-2, with 11 nucleotides matching TRBD1. Per the germline V gene, CDR1 is MNHEY and CDR2 is SMNVEV (reference sequence). The CDR3 length is 15 residues. V lost 4 bases and J lost 5; bases outside the gene matches: 6.

This CDR3 reads CASSERASGLTDTQYF. The CDR3 nucleotides are TGTGCCAGCAGTGAAAGGGCCTCAGGGCTGACAGATACGCAGTATTTT. The J gene is TRBJ2-3, the V gene TRBV6-1, with a possible D match to TRBD1 (5 bases). The V gene's germline CDR1 is MNHNS and CDR2 SASEGT. The V gene lost 2 bases and the J gene lost 3 bases, with 15 bases spanning the gap. The CDR3 length is 16 residues.